This T cell receptor beta chain was captured by sequencing in a study of long-term antiretroviral therapy in people with HIV. Overall study findings and caveats: Information pertaining to ART adherence, viral resistance or therapeutic modifications was not obtained.

The trim removed 4 bases at V and 3 bases at J, leaving 6 bases unmatched. CDR1 SGHAT and CDR2 FQNNGV come from the germline V gene. CDR3 length: 15 residues. This clone has a handful of counts. Its antigen remains unidentified. Survey-level resolution applied to immunoSEQ assay v3.0. Repertoires were generated with immunoSEQ multiplex PCR, while TCRdb's copy carries only in-frame clones and drops some. Among roughly 36,000 clones listed, about four fifths were seen once. This clonotype was sampled from a man younger than 35 with HIV. The chain carries TRBV11-2 and TRBJ1-5, with 7 bases lining up with TRBD1. The sample here was unsorted PBMCs, taken 0.4 years before starting antiretroviral therapy. The CDR3 loop reads CASSWAGQNNQPQHF. In nucleotides, the CDR3 is TGTGCCAGCAGCTGGGCGGGACAGAACAATCAGCCCCAGCATTTT.